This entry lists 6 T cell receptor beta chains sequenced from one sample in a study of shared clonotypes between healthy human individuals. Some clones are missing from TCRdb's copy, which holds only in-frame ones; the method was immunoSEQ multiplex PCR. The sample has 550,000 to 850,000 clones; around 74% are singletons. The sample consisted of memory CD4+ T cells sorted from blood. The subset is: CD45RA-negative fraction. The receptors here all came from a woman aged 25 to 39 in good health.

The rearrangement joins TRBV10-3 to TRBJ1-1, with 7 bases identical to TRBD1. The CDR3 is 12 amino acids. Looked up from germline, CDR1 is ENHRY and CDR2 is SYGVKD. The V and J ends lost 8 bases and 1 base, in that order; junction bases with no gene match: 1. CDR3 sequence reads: CAIGQENTEAFF. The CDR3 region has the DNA TGTGCCATCGGACAGGAGAACACTGAAGCTTTCTTT.

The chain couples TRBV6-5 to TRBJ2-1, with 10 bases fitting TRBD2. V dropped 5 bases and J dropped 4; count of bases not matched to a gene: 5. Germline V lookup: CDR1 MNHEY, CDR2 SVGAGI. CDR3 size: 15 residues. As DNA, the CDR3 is TGTGCCAGCAGTGCGACTAGCGGGCAGTACAATGAGCAGTTCTTC. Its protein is CASSATSGQYNEQFF.

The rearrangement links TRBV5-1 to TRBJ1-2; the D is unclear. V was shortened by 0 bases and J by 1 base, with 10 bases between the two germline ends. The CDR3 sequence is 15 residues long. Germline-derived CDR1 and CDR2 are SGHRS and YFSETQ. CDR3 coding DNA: TGCGCCAGCAGCTTGGCGGACCTCAGTAACTATGGCTACACCTTC. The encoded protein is CASSLADLSNYGYTF. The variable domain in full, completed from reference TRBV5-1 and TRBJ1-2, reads KAGVTQTPRYLIKTRGQQVTLSCSPISGHRSVSWYQQTPGQGLQFLFEYFSETQRNKGNFPGRFSGRQFSNSRSEMNVSTLELGDSALYLCASSLADLSNYGYTFGSGTRLTVV.

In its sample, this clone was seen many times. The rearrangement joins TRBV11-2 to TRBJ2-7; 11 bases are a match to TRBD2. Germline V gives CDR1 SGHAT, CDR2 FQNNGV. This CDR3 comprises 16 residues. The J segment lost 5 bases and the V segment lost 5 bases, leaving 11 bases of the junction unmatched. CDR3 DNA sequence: TGTGCCAGCAGCCTCGGACTAGCGGGTATCGTCGACGAGCAGTACTTC. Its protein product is CASSLGLAGIVDEQYF.

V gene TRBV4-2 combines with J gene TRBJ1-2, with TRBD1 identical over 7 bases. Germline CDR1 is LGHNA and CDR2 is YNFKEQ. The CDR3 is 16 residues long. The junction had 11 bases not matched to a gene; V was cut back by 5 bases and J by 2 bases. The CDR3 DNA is TGTGCCAGCAGCACAGGCGGAACAGGGGCAAACTATGGCTACACCTTC. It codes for CASSTGGTGANYGYTF.

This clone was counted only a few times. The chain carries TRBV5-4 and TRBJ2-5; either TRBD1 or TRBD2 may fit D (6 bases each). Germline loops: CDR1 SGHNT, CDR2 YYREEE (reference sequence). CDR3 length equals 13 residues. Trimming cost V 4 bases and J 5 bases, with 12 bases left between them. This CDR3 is CASSTEGGETQYF. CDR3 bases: TGTGCCAGCAGCACCGAGGGGGGCGAGACCCAGTACTTC.